The rows below give T cell receptor beta chains drawn from one sample of a study of post-analysis software for immune sequencing data. MiXCR was run by TCRdb on the PCR reads, yielding one entry per CDR3 protein. The sample has some 690,000 distinct CDR3 sequences; 59% are singletons. The material sequenced was blood. These receptors all come from a girl under 10 years old with multiple sclerosis. The CDR3 runs from the conserved cysteine through the conserved F or W. Fields, in order: CDR3 length, J gene, clone size, V gene, D gene, CDR3 DNA, CDR3 protein. A D gene is named only where the DNA matches it firmly. Rows give clone size only sometimes, using once, few, many, or a class for an expanded clone.

length: 14
J: TRBJ2-1
size: few
V: TRBV14
D: .
DNA: TGTGCCAGCAGCGGTGACAATTGGTACAATGAGCAGTTCTTC
CDR3: CASSGDNWYNEQFF

length: 17
J: TRBJ1-2
size: .
V: TRBV4-1
D: TRBD1
DNA: TGCGCCAGCAGCCAAAAAGACGGGGACAGGGGCGACTATGGCTACACCTTC
CDR3: CASSQKDGDRGDYGYTF

length: 15
J: TRBJ2-1
size: .
V: TRBV4-1
D: .
DNA: TGCGCCAGCAGCCAAGCGGGCTCGGACGTGGGTGAGCAGTTCTTC
CDR3: CASSQAGSDVGEQFF

length: 15
J: TRBJ2-1
size: .
V: TRBV4-1
D: .
DNA: TGCGCCAGCAGCCAAGATAGGACACCCTACAATGAGCAGTTCTTC
CDR3: CASSQDRTPYNEQFF

length: 13
J: TRBJ1-2
size: .
V: TRBV7-2
D: TRBD1
DNA: TGTGCCAGCAGCATCGACAGGGAGGGCGGCTACACCTTC
CDR3: CASSIDREGGYTF

length: 14
J: TRBJ2-1
size: once
V: TRBV27
D: .
DNA: TGTGCCAGCTCTTCGGACCACGGCTACAATGAGCAGTTCTTC
CDR3: CASSSDHGYNEQFF

length: 13
J: TRBJ2-1
size: .
V: TRBV5-1
D: .
DNA: TGCGCCAGCAGCTTGCGGCAGCTCAATGAGCAGTTCTTC
CDR3: CASSLRQLNEQFF

length: 23
J: TRBJ2-7
size: .
V: TRBV11-1
D: TRBD2
DNA: TGTGCCAGCAGCTCCCCGGCCGTCAGGGGAACTAGCGGGACTAAGAGGAGCTCCTACGAGCAGTACTTC
CDR3: CASSSPAVRGTSGTKRSSYEQYF

length: 15
J: TRBJ1-1
size: .
V: TRBV20-1
D: .
DNA: TGCAGTGCTAGAGATCCCACGCCGCCGAACACTGAAGCTTTCTTT
CDR3: CSARDPTPPNTEAFF

length: 16
J: TRBJ2-3
size: .
V: TRBV20-1
D: TRBD1
DNA: TGCAGTGCTATCATTCGTCGGACAGGAAGCACAGATACGCAGTATTTT
CDR3: CSAIIRRTGSTDTQYF

length: 16
J: TRBJ1-2
size: .
V: TRBV6-5
D: TRBD1
DNA: TGTGCCAGCAGTTATTTTCAGGGGGCTGGTGGGTATGGCTACACCTTC
CDR3: CASSYFQGAGGYGYTF

length: 13
J: TRBJ2-1
size: .
V: TRBV29-1
D: .
DNA: TGCAGCGTTGAGCGGGACGTAAACAATGAGCAGTTCTTC
CDR3: CSVERDVNNEQFF

length: 14
J: TRBJ1-2
size: .
V: TRBV18
D: .
DNA: TGTGCCAGCTTACCATGGGAACAGGGTAATGGCTACACCTTC
CDR3: CASLPWEQGNGYTF

length: 19
J: TRBJ2-7
size: few
V: TRBV4-1
D: .
DNA: TGCGCCAGCAGCCAAGAGTCAGGGCTTTTCGCGGGAAACCGCTACGAGCAGTACTTC
CDR3: CASSQESGLFAGNRYEQYF

length: 15
J: TRBJ2-5
size: few
V: TRBV6-2/TRBV6-3
D: TRBD1
DNA: TGTGCCACCAGCCGGGACAGGGCCCCGGGGGAGACCCAGTACTTC
CDR3: CATSRDRAPGETQYF

length: 16
J: TRBJ2-7
size: few
V: TRBV5-4
D: TRBD2
DNA: TGTGCCAGCAGCTCTTCCCTCGGGCGGGGGACCTACGAGCAGTACTTC
CDR3: CASSSSLGRGTYEQYF

length: 14
J: TRBJ2-7
size: .
V: TRBV19
D: TRBD2
DNA: TGTGCCAGTAGTATAGCGGGAGGTCCCTACGAGCAGTACTTC
CDR3: CASSIAGGPYEQYF

length: 12
J: TRBJ2-7
size: .
V: TRBV7-3
D: .
DNA: TGTGCCAGCAGCTTGAAGGGGGACGAGCAGTACTTC
CDR3: CASSLKGDEQYF

length: 13
J: TRBJ2-5
size: .
V: TRBV6-6
D: .
DNA: TGTGCCAGCACTACCTGGGACGAAGAGACCCAGTACTTC
CDR3: CASTTWDEETQYF

length: 14
J: TRBJ2-3
size: .
V: TRBV10-1
D: TRBD1
DNA: TGCGCCAGCAAGGGGGACAGGAGCACAGATACGCAGTATTTT
CDR3: CASKGDRSTDTQYF

length: 11
J: TRBJ2-7
size: .
V: TRBV12-3/TRBV12-4
D: .
DNA: TGTGCCAGCATGGACGGGTACGAGCAGTACTTC
CDR3: CASMDGYEQYF

length: 15
J: TRBJ2-3
size: .
V: TRBV5-1
D: .
DNA: TGCGCCAGCAGCGATTCCGGGACTCGGGAAGATACGCAGTATTTT
CDR3: CASSDSGTREDTQYF

length: 13
J: TRBJ2-3
size: .
V: TRBV18
D: .
DNA: TGTGCCAGCTCGCCCCGACAGATAGATACGCAGTATTTT
CDR3: CASSPRQIDTQYF

length: 12
J: TRBJ2-7
size: .
V: TRBV29-1
D: .
DNA: TGCAGCGCTCAGGACGTAGCCTACGAGCAGTACTTC
CDR3: CSAQDVAYEQYF

length: 14
J: TRBJ2-1
size: .
V: TRBV24-1
D: TRBD2
DNA: TGTGCCACTTCTCCGGGACTAGCCTACAATGAGCAGTTCTTC
CDR3: CATSPGLAYNEQFF

length: 15
J: TRBJ2-3
size: few
V: TRBV7-8
D: TRBD2
DNA: TGTGCCAGCAGCAGGATAGCGGGAGAGTGGGATACGCAGTATTTT
CDR3: CASSRIAGEWDTQYF

length: 14
J: TRBJ2-3
size: few
V: TRBV7-2
D: .
DNA: TGTGCCAGCAGCTCGCTAGCAAATAAAGATACGCAGTATTTT
CDR3: CASSSLANKDTQYF

length: 14
J: TRBJ2-5
size: .
V: TRBV29-1
D: TRBD2
DNA: TGCAGCGTTGGCCGAACTAGCGGGGAGGGGACCCAGTACTTC
CDR3: CSVGRTSGEGTQYF

length: 16
J: TRBJ2-1
size: once
V: TRBV20-1
D: TRBD2
DNA: TGCAGTGCTAGGCGAGGGCTAGCGGCCTCCTACAATGAGCAGTTCTTC
CDR3: CSARRGLAASYNEQFF

length: 14
J: TRBJ1-2
size: once
V: TRBV18
D: .
DNA: TGTGCCAGCTCCCGGGGCAGGGGCGACTATGGCCACACCTTC
CDR3: CASSRGRGDYGHTF

length: 15
J: TRBJ2-3
size: .
V: TRBV7-2
D: .
DNA: TGTGCCAGCAGCTCTCTCGTTCGTTCCGCAGATACGCAGTATTTT
CDR3: CASSSLVRSADTQYF

length: 19
J: TRBJ2-3
size: .
V: TRBV20-1
D: .
DNA: TGCAGTGCTAGAGATCTAGTCAGAACTACCCCTAAGAATTCAGATACGCAGTATTTT
CDR3: CSARDLVRTTPKNSDTQYF

length: 14
J: TRBJ2-3
size: .
V: TRBV12-3/TRBV12-4
D: .
DNA: TGTGCCAGCAGCCCCTGGGACTCCCCAGATACGCAGTATTTT
CDR3: CASSPWDSPDTQYF

length: 14
J: TRBJ2-3
size: .
V: TRBV5-1
D: .
DNA: TGCGCCAGCAGCTTACCCAACAGGGTGGATACGCAGTATTTT
CDR3: CASSLPNRVDTQYF

length: 16
J: TRBJ2-1
size: once
V: TRBV7-7
D: .
DNA: TGTGCTAGCAGCTTGGGGCCCCCGGGATCCTACAATGAGCAGTTCTTC
CDR3: CASSLGPPGSYNEQFF

length: 15
J: TRBJ2-1
size: .
V: TRBV29-1
D: .
DNA: TGCAGCGCTACCTGGCCCGGGACTGAGAACAATGAGCAGTTCTTC
CDR3: CSATWPGTENNEQFF

length: 14
J: TRBJ1-2
size: .
V: TRBV12-3/TRBV12-4
D: .
DNA: TGTGCCAGCAGTTTAGTCGGAGCTAACTATGGCTACACCTTC
CDR3: CASSLVGANYGYTF

length: 18
J: TRBJ1-1
size: .
V: TRBV5-1
D: TRBD1
DNA: TGCGCCAGCAGCTTGGTAGGACAGGGGTTGGGGGAGAACACTGAAGCTTTCTTT
CDR3: CASSLVGQGLGENTEAFF

length: 16
J: TRBJ1-2
size: .
V: TRBV20-1
D: .
DNA: TGCAGTGCTAGAAACCACCGACGTCCGACTTCGAGGGGCTACACCTTC
CDR3: CSARNHRRPTSRGYTF

length: 15
J: TRBJ2-1
size: .
V: TRBV6-4
D: .
DNA: TGTGCCAGCAGTAGAGATGGGGGGGCCCACAATGAGCAGTTCTTC
CDR3: CASSRDGGAHNEQFF

length: 15
J: TRBJ2-1
size: .
V: TRBV5-1
D: .
DNA: TGCGCCAGCAGCTTGGCCAGTTTGCCCTACAATGAGCAGTTCTTC
CDR3: CASSLASLPYNEQFF

length: 14
J: TRBJ2-7
size: .
V: TRBV20-1
D: TRBD2
DNA: TGCAGTGCTAGCAAAGCGGGAGTCCTTTACGAGCAGTACTTC
CDR3: CSASKAGVLYEQYF

length: 18
J: TRBJ2-2
size: .
V: TRBV6-1
D: TRBD2
DNA: TGTGCCAGCAGCCAACTACTCGGGACTAGCGGGGAGGGCGGGGAGCTGTTTTTT
CDR3: CASSQLLGTSGEGGELFF

length: 14
J: TRBJ2-2
size: .
V: TRBV24-1
D: TRBD1
DNA: TGTGCCACCAGCGGGGACAGCCACACCGGGGAGCTGTTTTTT
CDR3: CATSGDSHTGELFF

length: 16
J: TRBJ2-1
size: .
V: TRBV7-6
D: TRBD2
DNA: TGTGCCAGCAGCTCGCCGCTAGGGACTAAGAACAATGAGCAGTTCTTC
CDR3: CASSSPLGTKNNEQFF